This entry features one TCR beta chain sequence. The data are from a study of blood T cell repertoires in COVID-19. Study-level information: COVID-19 samples collected from the United States, Italy and Spain covered acute and convalescent phases. From T cells, B-cell-depleted T cells, or PBMCs came the material, which was cDNA or gDNA.

Per the authors' pipeline: Estimates of nucleated cell counts were drawn from the amplification of reference gene primers. The repertoire was sequenced with immunoSEQ multiplex PCR; TCRdb's copy has only in-frame clones and lacks some. V and J calls and clone size are those listed in that table; D and trimming were worked out from the DNA. The profile shows 100,000 to 150,000 clones, approximately 70% of them singletons. The CDR3 loop spans 15 amino acids. The germline V and J ends were trimmed by 6 bases and 3 bases, with 15 bases remaining between them. Germline V gene sequence: CDR1 SGHRS, CDR2 YFSETQ.

The material sequenced was peripheral blood. The origin of this receptor is a woman in her seventies with acute or convalescent COVID-19. The gene calls are TRBV5-1 and TRBJ1-4, with D tentatively TRBD1 (6 bases). The DNA of the CDR3 is TGCGCCAGCAACACCAGGGGCAGGGCTAATGAAAAACTGTTTTTT. Encoded protein: CASNTRGRANEKLFF.